This TCR beta chain was captured in a study of OX40 agonist ivuxolimab in advanced cancers. Some background on the complete study: Ivuxolimab was an agonistic, fully human IgG2 monoclonal antibody directed against OX40 (CD134), a costimulatory receptor. In the dose-escalation cohort, 82.7% of patients were male, and the mean age was roughly 60 years, with a range of about 23 to 90. The point of sequencing TCRbeta in the periphery was to test whether ivuxolimab changed TCR sequence diversity and drove clonal T-cell expansion. The paper reports the monotherapy dose-escalation portion (N = 52 patients) of the phase I ivuxolimab trial. Of the approximately 53 patients in dose escalation, 19 had hepatocellular carcinoma, around 15 had melanoma, 9 had renal cell carcinoma and 9 had head and neck cancer. Prior anti-PD-1, anti-PD-L1 or anti-CTLA-4 therapy was permitted, and checkpoint inhibitors had been received by 40% to 50% of dose-escalation patients. Intravenous ivuxolimab was administered to patients every 2 weeks at six dose levels: 0.01, 0.1, 0.3, 1.5, 3 and 10 mg/kg. Partial responses occurred in three dose-escalation patients: two with cutaneous melanoma and one with hepatocellular carcinoma. General study outcomes and caveats: After ivuxolimab, CD8+ T cells had more expanded clones than CD4+ T cells on average. At doses of 0.1 to 3.0 mg/kg, clonal expansion of both CD4+ and CD8+ T cells in blood was seen between baseline and week 6. The antigen specificity of the clonally expanded peripheral T cells was not determined. In the 0.1-3.0 mg/kg groups, partial responders were among the patients with the lowest normalized peripheral clonal expansion, particularly in CD8+ T cells. Low levels of normalized T-cell clonal expansion were also seen in some patients who did not respond.

In the case of this clone: The specificity of this receptor is unknown. Per-base quality was not reported, and no clone a single base away is much larger than it.

The CDR3 starts with the cysteine, ends with the phenylalanine, and has 14 residues. The CDR3 DNA has 42 bases and is translated from base 1. The V end loses 7 bases and the J end loses 0 bases, and a stretch of 10 bases separates them. Via the germline V gene, CDR1 is SGHNT and CDR2 YENEEA. To sequence the TCRbeta CDR3 region, genomic DNA was isolated from the sorted cells. The immunoSEQ Assay was used for sequencing of TCRbeta CDR3 regions. The source is immuneACCESS, and TCRdb retained only in-frame sequences with V and J called. Part of the clones is not carried over; for the studies checked, unresolved V genes explain less than half of this, and the remainder is unexplained. The sample table records about 76,000 clones; over 75% of these occur just once. The top ten clonotypes cover roughly 3.1% of the sample. Patients with autoimmune disease history or receiving systemic immunosuppression were excluded from the trial. Peripheral blood for TCR sequencing was collected from all dose cohorts at baseline, on cycle 4 day 1, and on cycle 7 day 1. The samples were taken from a phase I, first-in-human, multicenter, open-label dose-escalation trial of ivuxolimab. Adults with locally advanced or metastatic melanoma, renal cell, hepatocellular, or head and neck squamous cell carcinoma were enrolled in the trial. CD4+ and CD8+ T cells were sorted separately from peripheral blood before TCR sequencing.

The TCR was taken from an adult with an advanced solid tumor such as melanoma, head and neck, liver or kidney cancer. This sequence uses TRBV11-3 and TRBJ2-4; perhaps TRBD1 is the D gene, with 6 bases matching. Specimen: CD4+ or CD8+ T cells sorted from blood, collected in a trial of the OX40 agonist ivuxolimab. The CDR3 sequence is CASTGAAAKNIQYF. At the DNA level, the sequence is TGTGCCAGCACAGGGGCCGCAGCCAAAAACATTCAGTACTTC.